This T cell receptor beta chain was profiled in a study of T cell changes during pregnancy in multiple sclerosis. The method was immunoSEQ multiplex PCR; TCRdb's version includes in-frame clones alone and lacks a portion of them. In the table there are more than 40,000 clones, 90% of which are singletons. The CDR3 spans 15 residues. Germline CDR1 reads SGHDT; CDR2 reads YYEEEE. The V end lost 0 bases, the J end lost 4 bases, and 11 bases lay between the germline ends. Sample: CD8+ T cells from peripheral blood mononuclear cells, taken in the third trimester of pregnancy. The gene calls are TRBV5-6 and TRBJ1-5; D gene unclear. This clonotype originated in a female donor with multiple sclerosis, enrolled in a pregnancy study. The CDR3: CASSLGGSSNQPQHF. The CDR3 nucleotides are TGTGCCAGCAGCTTGGGAGGGTCCAGTAATCAGCCCCAGCATTTT.